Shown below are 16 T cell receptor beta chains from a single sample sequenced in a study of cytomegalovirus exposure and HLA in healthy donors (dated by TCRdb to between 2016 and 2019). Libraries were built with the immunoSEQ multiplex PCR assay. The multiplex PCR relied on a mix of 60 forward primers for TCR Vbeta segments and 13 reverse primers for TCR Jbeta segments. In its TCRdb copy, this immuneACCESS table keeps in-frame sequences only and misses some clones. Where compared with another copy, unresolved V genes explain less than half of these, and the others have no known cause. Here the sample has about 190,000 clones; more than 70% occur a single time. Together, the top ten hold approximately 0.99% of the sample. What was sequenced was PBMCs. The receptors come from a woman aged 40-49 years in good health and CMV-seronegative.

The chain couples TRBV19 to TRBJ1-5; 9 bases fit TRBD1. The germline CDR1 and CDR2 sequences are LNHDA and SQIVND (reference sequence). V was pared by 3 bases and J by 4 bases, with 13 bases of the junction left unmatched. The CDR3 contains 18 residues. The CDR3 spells CASSMIKDRGALNQPQHF. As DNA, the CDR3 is TGTGCCAGTAGTATGATAAAGGACAGGGGCGCCCTGAATCAGCCCCAGCATTTT.

CDR3 residues: CASTIPGIDEQFF. CDR3 bases: TGTGCCAGCACAATCCCGGGTATAGATGAGCAGTTCTTC. The chain has TRBV5-4 and TRBJ2-1, with no clear D. Between the trimmed V and J ends, which lost 6 bases and 8 bases, there was a span of 15 bases. The CDR3 loop spans 13 amino acids. The germline gives CDR1 SGHNT, CDR2 YYREEE (reference sequence).

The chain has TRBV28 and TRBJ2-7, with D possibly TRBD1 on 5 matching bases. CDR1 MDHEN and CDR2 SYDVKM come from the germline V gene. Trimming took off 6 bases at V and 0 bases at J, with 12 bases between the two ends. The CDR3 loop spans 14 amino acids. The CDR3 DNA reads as TGTGCCAGCAGCGCCAGGGCAGTCTCCTACGAGCAGTACTTC. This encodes CASSARAVSYEQYF.

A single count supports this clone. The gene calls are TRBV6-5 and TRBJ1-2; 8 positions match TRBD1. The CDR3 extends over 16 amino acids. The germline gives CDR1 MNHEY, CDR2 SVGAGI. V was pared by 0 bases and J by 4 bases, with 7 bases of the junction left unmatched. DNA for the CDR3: TGTGCCAGCAGTTACTCGCGTGGACAGGGATTCTATGGCTACACCTTC. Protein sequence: CASSYSRGQGFYGYTF.

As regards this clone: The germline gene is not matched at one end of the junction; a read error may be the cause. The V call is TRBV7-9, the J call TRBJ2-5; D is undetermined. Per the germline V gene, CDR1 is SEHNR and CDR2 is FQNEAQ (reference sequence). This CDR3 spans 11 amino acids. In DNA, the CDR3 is TGTGCCAGCAGCGTAGCTTCGTTTCAGTACTTC. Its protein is CASSVASFQYF.

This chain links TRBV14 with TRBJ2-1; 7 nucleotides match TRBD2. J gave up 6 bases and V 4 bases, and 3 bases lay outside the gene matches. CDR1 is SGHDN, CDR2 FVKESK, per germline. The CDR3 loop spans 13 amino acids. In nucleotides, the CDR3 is TGTGCCAGCAGCCTATCTAGCGGCAATGAGCAGTTCTTC. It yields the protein CASSLSSGNEQFF.

CDR3 DNA: TGTGCCAGCTCACCTTCTAGCTCCGAGCAGTACTTC. It translates to CASSPSSSEQYF. The J gene is TRBJ2-7, the V gene TRBV18; tentatively, D is TRBD2 (5 bases). Germline assignment: CDR1 KGHSH and CDR2 LQKENI. The CDR3 length is 12 residues. Trimming shortened V by 3 bases and J by 6 bases, and 9 bases separated the two germline ends.

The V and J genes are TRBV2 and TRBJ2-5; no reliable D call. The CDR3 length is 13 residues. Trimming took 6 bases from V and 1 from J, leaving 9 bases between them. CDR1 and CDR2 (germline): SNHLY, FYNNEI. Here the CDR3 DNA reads TGTGCCAGCAGGAGTTTCCTCCAAGAGACCCAGTACTTC. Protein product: CASRSFLQETQYF. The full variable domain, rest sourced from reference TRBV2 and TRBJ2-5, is EPEVTQTPSHQVTQMGQEVILRCVPISNHLYFYWYRQILGQKVEFLVSFYNNEISEKSEIFDDQFSVERPDGSNFTLKIRSTKLEDSAMYFCASRSFLQETQYFGPGTRLLVL.

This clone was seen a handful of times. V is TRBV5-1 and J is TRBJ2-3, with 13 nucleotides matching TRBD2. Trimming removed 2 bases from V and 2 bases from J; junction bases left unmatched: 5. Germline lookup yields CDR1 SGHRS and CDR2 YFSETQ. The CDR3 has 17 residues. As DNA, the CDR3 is TGCGCCAGCAGCTTACTAGCGGGAGGGGTTATCACAGATACGCAGTATTTT. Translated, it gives CASSLLAGGVITDTQYF.

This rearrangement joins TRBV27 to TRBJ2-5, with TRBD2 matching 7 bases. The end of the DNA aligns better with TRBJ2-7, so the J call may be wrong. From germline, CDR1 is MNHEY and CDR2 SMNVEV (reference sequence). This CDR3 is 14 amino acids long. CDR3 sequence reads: CASTRVGGTYEQYF. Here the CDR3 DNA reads TGTGCCAGCACGCGTGTGGGGGGGACCTACGAGCAGTACTTC.

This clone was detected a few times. The CDR3 loop is CASSLVQTGGNEKLFF. The DNA of the CDR3 is TGTGCCAGCAGCTTGGTCCAGACAGGGGGGAATGAAAAACTGTTTTTT. The chain couples TRBV5-5 to TRBJ1-4; TRBD1 agrees at 9 bases. The CDR3 is made up of 16 amino acids. V trimming: 0 bases; J trimming: 5 bases; junction bases outside the gene matches: 5. Germline V lookup: CDR1 SGHKS, CDR2 YYEKEE (reference sequence).

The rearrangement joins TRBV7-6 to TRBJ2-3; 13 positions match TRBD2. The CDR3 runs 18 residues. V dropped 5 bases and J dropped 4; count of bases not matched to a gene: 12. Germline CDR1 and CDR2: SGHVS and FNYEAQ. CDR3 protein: CASSLTSGRANFADTQYF. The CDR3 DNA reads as TGTGCCAGCAGCCTAACTAGCGGGAGGGCTAATTTTGCAGATACGCAGTATTTT.

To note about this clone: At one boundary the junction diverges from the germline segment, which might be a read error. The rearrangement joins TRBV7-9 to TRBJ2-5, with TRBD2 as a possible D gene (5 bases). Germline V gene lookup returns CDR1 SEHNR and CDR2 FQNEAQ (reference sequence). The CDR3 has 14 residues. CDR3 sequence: CSSSFNRGQETQYF. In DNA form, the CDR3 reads TGTTCCAGCAGCTTCAACCGGGGCCAAGAGACCCAGTACTTC.

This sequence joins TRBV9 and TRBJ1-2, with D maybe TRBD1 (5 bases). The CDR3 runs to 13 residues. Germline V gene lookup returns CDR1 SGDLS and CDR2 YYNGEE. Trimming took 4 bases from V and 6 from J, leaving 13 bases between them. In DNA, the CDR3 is TGTGCCAGCAGCCCCAGGGCCCGGGATGGCTACACCTTC. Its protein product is CASSPRARDGYTF.

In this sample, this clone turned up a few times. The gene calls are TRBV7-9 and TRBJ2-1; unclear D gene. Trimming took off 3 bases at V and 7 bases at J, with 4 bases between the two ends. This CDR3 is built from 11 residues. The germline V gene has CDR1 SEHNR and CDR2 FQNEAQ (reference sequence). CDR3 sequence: CASSFRNEQFF. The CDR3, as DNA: TGTGCCAGCAGCTTTCGGAATGAGCAGTTCTTC.

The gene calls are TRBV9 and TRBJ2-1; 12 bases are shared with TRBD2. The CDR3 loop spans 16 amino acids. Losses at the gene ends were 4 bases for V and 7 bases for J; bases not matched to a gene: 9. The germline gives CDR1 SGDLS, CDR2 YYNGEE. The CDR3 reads CASSIRLAGVGNEQFF. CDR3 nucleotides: TGTGCCAGCAGCATTCGACTAGCGGGAGTGGGAAATGAGCAGTTCTTC.